Listed below are T cell receptor beta chains from one sample, sequenced in a study of T cell responses to AZD1222 COVID-19 vaccine. The data were produced by immunoSEQ multiplex PCR, yet TCRdb's version contains in-frame clones alone and is incomplete. The sample consists of some 140,000 clones, more than 75% of them appearing once. The input for sequencing was peripheral blood, taken on day 0 of AZD1222 vaccination. The receptors here all came from an adult in good health. Both conserved end residues are part of each CDR3. A D gene is named only where the DNA matches it firmly. Clone size is given for some rows only: seen once, a few or many times, or a class if the clone is expanded.

v_gene: TRBV10-2; j_gene: TRBJ2-3; abundance: .; len: 16; d_gene: .; CDR3aa: CASSETAGKSTDTQYF; CDR3nt: TGCGCCAGCAGTGAGACTGCGGGGAAAAGCACAGATACGCAGTATTTT
v_gene: TRBV18; j_gene: TRBJ1-2; abundance: .; len: 19; d_gene: TRBD1; CDR3aa: CASSPSMAMRTGGGNGYTF; CDR3nt: TGTGCCAGCTCACCATCAATGGCGATGCGGACAGGGGGAGGGAATGGCTACACCTTC
v_gene: TRBV25-1; j_gene: TRBJ2-1; abundance: .; len: 11; d_gene: TRBD2; CDR3aa: CASKLAGEQFF; CDR3nt: TGTGCCAGCAAATTAGCGGGGGAGCAGTTCTTC
v_gene: TRBV5-1; j_gene: TRBJ2-7; abundance: .; len: 16; d_gene: .; CDR3aa: CASSPAGGSLADEQYF; CDR3nt: TGCGCCAGCAGCCCGGCCGGGGGTTCGTTAGCCGATGAGCAGTACTTC
v_gene: TRBV5-8; j_gene: TRBJ1-6; abundance: .; len: 14; d_gene: .; CDR3aa: CASSSVLYNSPLHF; CDR3nt: TGTGCCAGCAGCTCCGTTCTCTATAATTCACCCCTCCACTTT
v_gene: TRBV6-5; j_gene: TRBJ1-2; abundance: once; len: 15; d_gene: .; CDR3aa: CASSYSRPLDDGYTF; CDR3nt: TGTGCCAGCAGTTACTCTCGACCGCTTGATGATGGCTACACCTTC
v_gene: TRBV27; j_gene: TRBJ1-2; abundance: .; len: 13; d_gene: .; CDR3aa: CASSLLRGSGYTF; CDR3nt: TGTGCCAGCAGTCTTCTCCGGGGTTCGGGCTACACCTTC
v_gene: TRBV3-1/TRBV3-2; j_gene: TRBJ2-7; abundance: .; len: 13; d_gene: TRBD2; CDR3aa: CASRLSGAYEQYF; CDR3nt: TGTGCCAGCAGGCTTAGCGGGGCCTACGAGCAGTACTTC
v_gene: TRBV19; j_gene: TRBJ1-2; abundance: .; len: 14; d_gene: .; CDR3aa: CASSIVTANYGYTF; CDR3nt: TGTGCCAGTAGTATAGTGACAGCCAACTATGGCTACACCTTC
v_gene: TRBV28; j_gene: TRBJ2-2; abundance: .; len: 17; d_gene: .; CDR3aa: CASSPSQGVANTGELFF; CDR3nt: TGTGCCAGCAGTCCTTCACAGGGAGTTGCGAACACCGGGGAGCTGTTTTTT
v_gene: TRBV6-1; j_gene: TRBJ2-7; abundance: few; len: 16; d_gene: TRBD2; CDR3aa: CASSDQGAGPFYEQYF; CDR3nt: TGTGCCAGCAGTGATCAGGGAGCGGGGCCTTTCTACGAGCAGTACTTC
v_gene: TRBV11-2; j_gene: TRBJ2-7; abundance: .; len: 14; d_gene: .; CDR3aa: CASSLQGGTYEQYF; CDR3nt: TGTGCCAGCAGCTTACAGGGAGGAACCTACGAGCAGTACTTC
v_gene: TRBV28; j_gene: TRBJ1-3; abundance: .; len: 16; d_gene: TRBD1; CDR3aa: CASSFRGTWDRNTIYF; CDR3nt: TGTGCCAGCAGTTTCAGGGGGACCTGGGATAGAAACACCATATATTTT
v_gene: TRBV6-1; j_gene: TRBJ1-3; abundance: .; len: 16; d_gene: .; CDR3aa: CASSELQLGSGNTIYF; CDR3nt: TGTGCCAGCAGTGAATTACAGCTAGGCTCTGGAAACACCATATATTTT
v_gene: TRBV19; j_gene: TRBJ2-2; abundance: .; len: 15; d_gene: TRBD1; CDR3aa: CASSTLDRDTGELFF; CDR3nt: TGTGCCAGTAGTACCCTGGACAGGGACACCGGGGAGCTGTTTTTT
v_gene: TRBV18; j_gene: TRBJ1-1; abundance: .; len: 16; d_gene: .; CDR3aa: CASSAGMGSSNTEAFF; CDR3nt: TGTGCCAGCTCAGCAGGGATGGGTAGTTCGAACACTGAAGCTTTCTTT
v_gene: TRBV5-1; j_gene: TRBJ2-5; abundance: .; len: 13; d_gene: .; CDR3aa: CASSSTSQETQYF; CDR3nt: TGCGCCAGCAGCTCGACTAGTCAAGAGACCCAGTACTTC
v_gene: TRBV6-1; j_gene: TRBJ1-1; abundance: .; len: 14; d_gene: TRBD1; CDR3aa: CASSEGTGVTEAFF; CDR3nt: TGTGCCAGCAGTGAAGGGACAGGGGTTACTGAAGCTTTCTTT
v_gene: TRBV6-5; j_gene: TRBJ1-5; abundance: .; len: 14; d_gene: TRBD1; CDR3aa: CASDDRGPGQPQHF; CDR3nt: TGTGCCAGCGATGACAGGGGGCCTGGCCAGCCCCAGCATTTT
v_gene: TRBV11-2; j_gene: TRBJ2-7; abundance: .; len: 16; d_gene: TRBD2; CDR3aa: CASSLLVAGVSYEQYF; CDR3nt: TGTGCCAGCAGCTTATTGGTAGCGGGGGTGTCCTACGAGCAGTACTTC
v_gene: TRBV28; j_gene: TRBJ1-5; abundance: few; len: 16; d_gene: .; CDR3aa: CASSPWGGVGNQPQHF; CDR3nt: TGTGCCAGCAGCCCCTGGGGAGGGGTGGGCAATCAGCCCCAGCATTTT
v_gene: TRBV6-5; j_gene: TRBJ2-7; abundance: .; len: 15; d_gene: .; CDR3aa: CASSYSGGRIHEQYF; CDR3nt: TGTGCCAGCAGTTACTCGGGGGGCAGAATCCACGAGCAGTACTTC
v_gene: TRBV5-1; j_gene: TRBJ1-1; abundance: .; len: 14; d_gene: .; CDR3aa: CASSLGLGPTEAFF; CDR3nt: TGCGCCAGCAGCTTGGGGTTGGGGCCCACTGAAGCTTTCTTT
v_gene: TRBV2; j_gene: TRBJ1-3; abundance: .; len: 13; d_gene: .; CDR3aa: CASNFGQGNTIYF; CDR3nt: TGTGCCAGCAATTTCGGGCAAGGAAACACCATATATTTT
v_gene: TRBV9; j_gene: TRBJ1-6; abundance: .; len: 15; d_gene: .; CDR3aa: CASSVEGPGGSPLHF; CDR3nt: TGTGCCAGCAGCGTAGAAGGACCGGGAGGTTCACCCCTCCACTTT
v_gene: TRBV28; j_gene: TRBJ1-5; abundance: few; len: 12; d_gene: .; CDR3aa: CAGRTGIQPQHF; CDR3nt: TGTGCCGGTAGAACAGGGATTCAGCCCCAGCATTTT
v_gene: TRBV28; j_gene: TRBJ1-2; abundance: .; len: 12; d_gene: .; CDR3aa: CASLLGGKGYTF; CDR3nt: TGTGCCAGCCTCCTGGGGGGGAAGGGCTACACCTTC
v_gene: TRBV5-4; j_gene: TRBJ2-2; abundance: .; len: 16; d_gene: TRBD2; CDR3aa: CASSFPGTTSPGELFF; CDR3nt: TGTGCCAGCAGCTTCCCCGGGACTACTTCCCCCGGGGAGCTGTTTTTT
v_gene: TRBV5-6; j_gene: TRBJ1-1; abundance: .; len: 14; d_gene: .; CDR3aa: CASSLRGKNTEAFF; CDR3nt: TGTGCCAGCAGCCTCCGCGGCAAGAACACTGAAGCTTTCTTT
v_gene: TRBV9; j_gene: TRBJ2-1; abundance: .; len: 15; d_gene: .; CDR3aa: CASSLRQGGSNEQFF; CDR3nt: TGTGCCAGCAGCCTTAGACAGGGAGGTAGCAATGAGCAGTTCTTC
v_gene: TRBV27; j_gene: TRBJ2-2; abundance: once; len: 12; d_gene: .; CDR3aa: CASSWLAGELFF; CDR3nt: TGTGCCAGCAGTTGGTTGGCCGGGGAGCTGTTTTTT
v_gene: TRBV27; j_gene: TRBJ2-7; abundance: .; len: 13; d_gene: .; CDR3aa: CASSPPQPYEQYF; CDR3nt: TGTGCCAGCAGCCCACCCCAGCCTTACGAGCAGTACTTC
v_gene: TRBV28; j_gene: TRBJ2-7; abundance: .; len: 15; d_gene: TRBD1; CDR3aa: CASRKSGTVFYEQYF; CDR3nt: TGTGCCAGCAGGAAATCCGGGACAGTTTTCTACGAGCAGTACTTC
v_gene: TRBV6-5; j_gene: TRBJ2-1; abundance: .; len: 15; d_gene: .; CDR3aa: CASSLTRFSNNEQFF; CDR3nt: TGTGCCAGCAGTTTAACGAGGTTCTCCAACAATGAGCAGTTCTTC
v_gene: TRBV18; j_gene: TRBJ2-7; abundance: .; len: 13; d_gene: TRBD1; CDR3aa: CASSWDSAYEQYF; CDR3nt: TGTGCCAGCTCTTGGGACAGCGCCTACGAGCAGTACTTC
v_gene: TRBV28; j_gene: TRBJ1-6; abundance: few; len: 12; d_gene: .; CDR3aa: CASSRGGSPLHF; CDR3nt: TGTGCCAGCAGTCGGGGGGGATCACCCCTCCACTTT
v_gene: TRBV5-1; j_gene: TRBJ1-1; abundance: .; len: 15; d_gene: .; CDR3aa: CASRSSGSGNTEAFF; CDR3nt: TGCGCCAGCAGATCCTCAGGGTCCGGCAACACTGAAGCTTTCTTT
v_gene: TRBV2; j_gene: TRBJ2-7; abundance: .; len: 15; d_gene: .; CDR3aa: CASSEAGSKTYEQYF; CDR3nt: TGTGCCAGCAGTGAAGCAGGGTCGAAGACCTACGAGCAGTACTTC
v_gene: TRBV4-2; j_gene: TRBJ1-2; abundance: .; len: 15; d_gene: .; CDR3aa: CASSQGHSVSDGYTF; CDR3nt: TGTGCCAGCAGCCAAGGACATTCAGTATCGGATGGCTACACCTTC
v_gene: TRBV30; j_gene: TRBJ2-5; abundance: .; len: 14; d_gene: .; CDR3aa: CAWSLQGITETQYF; CDR3nt: TGTGCCTGGAGTTTGCAGGGGATTACGGAGACCCAGTACTTC
v_gene: TRBV28; j_gene: TRBJ2-7; abundance: few; len: 12; d_gene: .; CDR3aa: CASTTLGYEQYF; CDR3nt: TGTGCCAGCACCACCCTCGGGTACGAGCAGTACTTC
v_gene: TRBV9; j_gene: TRBJ2-1; abundance: .; len: 20; d_gene: .; CDR3aa: CASSLTYTTGHSSSYNEQFF; CDR3nt: TGTGCCAGCAGCTTAACGTATACTACAGGGCACTCAAGCTCCTACAATGAGCAGTTCTTC
v_gene: TRBV5-1; j_gene: TRBJ2-2; abundance: .; len: 14; d_gene: TRBD1; CDR3aa: CASGGTGLIGELFF; CDR3nt: TGCGCCAGCGGAGGGACAGGGTTGATCGGGGAGCTGTTTTTT
v_gene: TRBV30; j_gene: TRBJ1-1; abundance: .; len: 12; d_gene: .; CDR3aa: CAWSWTVTEAFF; CDR3nt: TGTGCCTGGAGTTGGACGGTCACTGAAGCTTTCTTT
v_gene: TRBV21-1; j_gene: TRBJ1-5; abundance: .; len: 14; d_gene: .; CDR3aa: CASSKGPVNQPQHF; CDR3nt: TGTGCCAGCAGCAAAGGACCCGTAAATCAGCCCCAGCATTTT
v_gene: TRBV6-5; j_gene: TRBJ1-2; abundance: once; len: 16; d_gene: .; CDR3aa: CASSYFSANQGYGYTF; CDR3nt: TGTGCCAGCAGTTATTTTTCTGCTAACCAGGGCTATGGCTACACCTTC
v_gene: TRBV24-1; j_gene: TRBJ1-2; abundance: .; len: 13; d_gene: .; CDR3aa: CATSDPGIGGYTF; CDR3nt: TGTGCCACCAGTGACCCCGGGATCGGCGGCTACACCTTC
v_gene: TRBV18; j_gene: TRBJ1-1; abundance: .; len: 13; d_gene: .; CDR3aa: CASSPQANTEAFF; CDR3nt: TGTGCCAGCTCACCTCAGGCGAACACTGAAGCTTTCTTT
v_gene: TRBV7-6; j_gene: TRBJ2-1; abundance: .; len: 16; d_gene: .; CDR3aa: CASSLGGRSLYNEQFF; CDR3nt: TGTGCCAGCAGCTTAGGGGGCAGATCCTTGTACAATGAGCAGTTCTTC
v_gene: TRBV28; j_gene: TRBJ2-5; abundance: .; len: 13; d_gene: .; CDR3aa: CASSGVDRETQYF; CDR3nt: TGTGCCAGCAGCGGGGTGGATCGAGAGACCCAGTACTTC
v_gene: TRBV19; j_gene: TRBJ1-5; abundance: once; len: 13; d_gene: TRBD1; CDR3aa: CASTDRGNQPQHF; CDR3nt: TGTGCCAGTACCGACAGGGGAAATCAGCCCCAGCATTTT
v_gene: TRBV7-2; j_gene: TRBJ1-5; abundance: once; len: 16; d_gene: .; CDR3aa: CASSREAGAGNQPQHF; CDR3nt: TGTGCCAGCAGCCGTGAGGCGGGGGCGGGCAATCAGCCCCAGCATTTT
v_gene: TRBV20-1; j_gene: TRBJ1-1; abundance: .; len: 14; d_gene: .; CDR3aa: CSASYGGVSTEAFF; CDR3nt: TGCAGTGCTAGTTATGGGGGGGTGAGCACTGAAGCTTTCTTT
v_gene: TRBV5-1; j_gene: TRBJ1-1; abundance: .; len: 13; d_gene: .; CDR3aa: CASSLDQGKEAFF; CDR3nt: TGCGCCAGCAGCTTGGATCAGGGGAAAGAAGCTTTCTTT
v_gene: TRBV19; j_gene: TRBJ1-6; abundance: .; len: 13; d_gene: .; CDR3aa: CASLGEFNSPLHF; CDR3nt: TGTGCCAGTTTAGGGGAATTTAATTCACCCCTCCACTTT
v_gene: TRBV7-9; j_gene: TRBJ1-1; abundance: .; len: 13; d_gene: .; CDR3aa: CASSLEGDTEAFF; CDR3nt: TGTGCCAGCAGCTTAGAGGGGGACACTGAAGCTTTCTTT
v_gene: TRBV16; j_gene: TRBJ2-3; abundance: .; len: 17; d_gene: .; CDR3aa: CASSQSQGGFFTDTQYF; CDR3nt: TGTGCCAGCAGCCAATCTCAGGGTGGATTCTTCACAGATACGCAGTATTTT